This TCR beta chain was sequenced for a study of shared clonotypes between healthy human individuals. Study details: Ranging from 18 to 49 in age, donors were a couple of women and a few men.

Assay used: immunoSEQ multiplex PCR; TCRdb lists only in-frame clones, some missing. There are about 2.4 million clones in the sample; more than 90% occur only once, and over 0.12% lies in the top ten. V was cut by 0 bases and J by 6 bases, with 13 bases left in between. Germline V gives CDR1 SGHRS, CDR2 YFSETQ. The CDR3 extends over 15 amino acids. The donors were adults (healthy and HIV-negative) with no recent acute infections or vaccinations. This chain links TRBV5-1 with TRBJ1-5; no clear D gene. The sequence was obtained from a young man in good health. Sequencing was performed on naive CD4+ T cells sorted from blood. Indicated subset: CD45RA+ positively selected. CDR3 in amino acids: CASSLGVGSSQPQHF. CDR3 DNA: TGCGCCAGCAGCTTGGGGGTAGGGAGTAGTCAGCCCCAGCATTTT.